This is a list of T cell receptor beta chains from one sample in a study of shared clonotypes between healthy human individuals. Generated by immunoSEQ multiplex PCR, the TCRdb table keeps only in-frame clones and is missing some. The table includes about 1,800,000 clones, 85% to 95% detected once. Sequenced material: naive CD8+ T cells sorted from blood. These receptors all stem from a young man in good health. The CDR3 runs from the conserved cysteine through the conserved F or W. The order of the fields is D gene, V gene, J gene, clone size, CDR3 DNA, CDR3 protein. D genes are given only for firm matches. Clone size is shown for a subset of rows, as once, few, many or a class of expanded clone.

D: TRBD1; V: TRBV27; J: TRBJ2-2; size: -; DNA: TGTGCCAGCAGTTTATCCCCCGGGACAGGGGATGCGGAGCTGTTTTTT; CDR3: CASSLSPGTGDAELFF
D: -; V: TRBV27; J: TRBJ1-1; size: -; DNA: TGTGCCAGCAGTCAGGGAACTAGGAACACTGAAGCTTTCTTT; CDR3: CASSQGTRNTEAFF
D: TRBD1; V: TRBV5-1; J: TRBJ1-3; size: -; DNA: TGCGCCAGCAGCTCGGGACAGGGGCGAGACACCATATATTTT; CDR3: CASSSGQGRDTIYF
D: -; V: TRBV5-5; J: TRBJ2-7; size: -; DNA: TGTGCCAGCAGCTTGGTTGGGGGCCTCTCCTACGAGCAGTACTTC; CDR3: CASSLVGGLSYEQYF
D: -; V: TRBV27; J: TRBJ2-3; size: -; DNA: TGTGCCAGCTTCGGGAGTAGGGGCACAGATACGCAGTATTTT; CDR3: CASFGSRGTDTQYF
D: -; V: TRBV18; J: TRBJ2-1; size: -; DNA: TGTGCCAGCTCACCACAGCACGGAGCCTACAATGAGCAGTTCTTC; CDR3: CASSPQHGAYNEQFF
D: -; V: TRBV4-3; J: TRBJ2-7; size: -; DNA: TGCGCCAGCAGCCAAGTCGGTGGCGAGCAGTACTTC; CDR3: CASSQVGGEQYF
D: -; V: TRBV4-3; J: TRBJ1-1; size: -; DNA: TGCGCCAGCAGCGAGCTGGGGGCGGAGAACACTGAAGCTTTCTTT; CDR3: CASSELGAENTEAFF
D: -; V: TRBV4-3; J: TRBJ2-3; size: -; DNA: TGCGCCAGCAGCCCAGGACTGCTAGTTCCTACGCAGTATTTT; CDR3: CASSPGLLVPTQYF
D: TRBD2; V: TRBV7-6; J: TRBJ2-1; size: -; DNA: TGTGCCAGCACCCCAGGACTAGCTGGCTACAATGAGCAGTTCTTC; CDR3: CASTPGLAGYNEQFF
D: TRBD2; V: TRBV27; J: TRBJ2-7; size: -; DNA: TGTGCCAGCAGTTTCACCGGGGGGAGAGAGCAGTACTTC; CDR3: CASSFTGGREQYF
D: -; V: TRBV19; J: TRBJ1-1; size: -; DNA: TGTGCCAGTAGTATTGGTGGAGGGGCTGAAGCTTTCTTT; CDR3: CASSIGGGAEAFF
D: TRBD1; V: TRBV2; J: TRBJ2-2; size: once; DNA: TGTGCCAGCATCGTCGGGACAGGGGGGTTCGGGGAGCTGTTTTTT; CDR3: CASIVGTGGFGELFF
D: -; V: TRBV19; J: TRBJ1-5; size: few; DNA: TGTGCCAGTAGTATGGGCAATCAGCCCCAGCATTTT; CDR3: CASSMGNQPQHF
D: -; V: TRBV15; J: TRBJ2-3; size: -; DNA: TGTGCCACCAGCAGCGACGTGGACCCAGATACGCAGTATTTT; CDR3: CATSSDVDPDTQYF
D: -; V: TRBV6-6; J: TRBJ2-1; size: -; DNA: TGTGCCAGCAGTTCCCTTAGCGGATCCTCCTACAATGAGCAGTTCTTC; CDR3: CASSSLSGSSYNEQFF
D: -; V: TRBV5-6; J: TRBJ2-3; size: -; DNA: TGTGCCAGCAGCTTGAGGGGGGGCTTCGATACGCAGTATTTT; CDR3: CASSLRGGFDTQYF
D: TRBD2; V: TRBV9; J: TRBJ2-3; size: -; DNA: TGTGCCAGCAGCGGATCTAGCGGGGGGGCCGTAGATACGCAGTATTTT; CDR3: CASSGSSGGAVDTQYF
D: -; V: TRBV5-6; J: TRBJ2-1; size: -; DNA: TGTGCCAGCAGCTTGTCGCCGGGGACCTACAATGAGCAGTTCTTC; CDR3: CASSLSPGTYNEQFF
D: TRBD1; V: TRBV27; J: TRBJ1-1; size: once; DNA: TGTGCCAGCACTAGGACAGGGTGGACCCAGTCCGCTGAAGCTTTCTTT; CDR3: CASTRTGWTQSAEAFF
D: -; V: TRBV9; J: TRBJ2-7; size: -; DNA: TGTGCCAGCAGCGTGGGGATAGGAGCCTACGAGCAGTACTTC; CDR3: CASSVGIGAYEQYF
D: -; V: TRBV18; J: TRBJ2-2; size: -; DNA: TGTGCCAGCTCAAGAACAGAAAGCACCGGGGAGCTGTTTTTT; CDR3: CASSRTESTGELFF
D: -; V: TRBV5-1; J: TRBJ2-7; size: -; DNA: TGCGCCAGCAGCTTGGATCTAGTTGGCGAGCAGTACTTC; CDR3: CASSLDLVGEQYF
D: -; V: TRBV28; J: TRBJ2-2; size: -; DNA: TGTGCCAGCAGTTTACCCAGGGACACCGGGGAGCTGTTTTTT; CDR3: CASSLPRDTGELFF
D: -; V: TRBV9; J: TRBJ1-3; size: -; DNA: TGTGCCAGCAGCGCGGACACCGGGCACGGAAACACCATATATTTT; CDR3: CASSADTGHGNTIYF
D: -; V: TRBV27; J: TRBJ2-3; size: -; DNA: TGTGCCAGCGCCACCTTGGGGGTTGGAGATACGCAGTATTTT; CDR3: CASATLGVGDTQYF
D: -; V: TRBV11-2; J: TRBJ1-3; size: -; DNA: TGTGCCAGCAGCTTAGATCCGGGGTTCTCTGGAAACACCATATATTTT; CDR3: CASSLDPGFSGNTIYF
D: TRBD1; V: TRBV5-6; J: TRBJ1-1; size: -; DNA: TGTGCCAGCAGTTTCGGGACAGGGGCGGCTGAAGCTTTCTTT; CDR3: CASSFGTGAAEAFF
D: TRBD1; V: TRBV30; J: TRBJ2-3; size: -; DNA: TGTGCCTGGAGTTTGGGACAGGGGACAGATACGCAGTATTTT; CDR3: CAWSLGQGTDTQYF
D: -; V: TRBV11-2; J: TRBJ2-7; size: -; DNA: TGTGCCAGCAGCTCCCTAAACAGCTACGAGCAGTACTTC; CDR3: CASSSLNSYEQYF
D: -; V: TRBV6-5; J: TRBJ2-1; size: few; DNA: TGTGCCAGCAGTTACTCGGGGAATGAGCAGTTCTTC; CDR3: CASSYSGNEQFF
D: TRBD2; V: TRBV14; J: TRBJ2-2; size: -; DNA: TGTGCCAGCAGTCTCAATAGCGGGAGGGTTAACACCGGGGAGCTGTTTTTT; CDR3: CASSLNSGRVNTGELFF
D: -; V: TRBV6-5; J: TRBJ1-1; size: -; DNA: TGTGCCATAACCTTACTGTCGAATGAAGCTTTCTTT; CDR3: CAITLLSNEAFF
D: -; V: TRBV9; J: TRBJ2-3; size: -; DNA: TGTGCCAGCAGCGTAAATGGAAACCCCGGGGCAGATACGCAGTATTTT; CDR3: CASSVNGNPGADTQYF
D: -; V: TRBV7-2; J: TRBJ2-7; size: -; DNA: TGTGCCAGCAGCTTGACTAGCTCCTACGAGCAGTACTTC; CDR3: CASSLTSSYEQYF
D: TRBD2; V: TRBV14; J: TRBJ2-7; size: -; DNA: TGTGCCAGCAGCCACTTCTTTAGCGGGGGGGCCTACGAGCAGTACTTC; CDR3: CASSHFFSGGAYEQYF
D: -; V: TRBV5-4; J: TRBJ2-3; size: -; DNA: TGTGCCAGCAGCTTGGGGCAGAACACAGATACGCAGTATTTT; CDR3: CASSLGQNTDTQYF
D: -; V: TRBV7-9; J: TRBJ2-3; size: -; DNA: TGTGCCAGCAGCTCTGCCACCACAGATACGCAGTATTTT; CDR3: CASSSATTDTQYF
D: -; V: TRBV9; J: TRBJ2-1; size: -; DNA: TGTGCCAGCAGCGTAGCGGACGCCCGAGTTGAGCAGTTCTTC; CDR3: CASSVADARVEQFF
D: -; V: TRBV19; J: TRBJ1-1; size: -; DNA: TGTGCCAGTAGTATCTCGAACACTGAAGCTTTCTTT; CDR3: CASSISNTEAFF
D: -; V: TRBV11-2; J: TRBJ2-3; size: -; DNA: TGTGCCAGCAGCTTTCTGGAGGGCACAGATACGCAGTATTTT; CDR3: CASSFLEGTDTQYF
D: -; V: TRBV4-2; J: TRBJ2-3; size: -; DNA: TGTGCCAGCAGCCAAGAGCGGGGCTATACGCAGTATTTT; CDR3: CASSQERGYTQYF
D: -; V: TRBV6-1; J: TRBJ2-7; size: -; DNA: TGTGCCAGCAGTGAAGCGGAGTTACACTGGGGCGAGCAGTACTTC; CDR3: CASSEAELHWGEQYF
D: TRBD2; V: TRBV29-1; J: TRBJ2-7; size: many; DNA: TGCAGCGTTGGGAGCGGGGAGGGGCGCGAGCAGTACTTC; CDR3: CSVGSGEGREQYF
D: -; V: TRBV9; J: TRBJ2-4; size: -; DNA: TGTGCCAGCAGCTCAGCCTTCGCCAAAAACATTCAGTACTTC; CDR3: CASSSAFAKNIQYF
D: -; V: TRBV27; J: TRBJ2-1; size: -; DNA: TGTGCCAGCGGCCGGGGGCGCGAGCAGTTCTTC; CDR3: CASGRGREQFF
D: -; V: TRBV30; J: TRBJ2-1; size: -; DNA: TGTGCCTGGAGTCCAAGGGGCTACAATGAGCAGTTCTTC; CDR3: CAWSPRGYNEQFF
D: -; V: TRBV4-1; J: TRBJ2-7; size: -; DNA: TGCGCCAGCAGCCAAATTGGGACGGGGACCTACGAGCAGTACTTC; CDR3: CASSQIGTGTYEQYF
D: -; V: TRBV13; J: TRBJ1-4; size: -; DNA: TGTGCCAGCAGCTTAGACAGAAATGAAAAACTGTTTTTT; CDR3: CASSLDRNEKLFF
D: TRBD1; V: TRBV9; J: TRBJ1-2; size: -; DNA: TGTGCCAGCAGCCCTTTCGACAGGGTAGACGACTATGGCTACACCTTC; CDR3: CASSPFDRVDDYGYTF
D: -; V: TRBV6-1; J: TRBJ2-3; size: -; DNA: TGTGCCAGCAGCATTAGGACAGCGAGCACAGATACGCAGTATTTT; CDR3: CASSIRTASTDTQYF
D: TRBD2; V: TRBV5-1; J: TRBJ2-3; size: -; DNA: TGCGCCAGCAGCTTGCAGACTAGCGGGGGCACAGATACGCAGTATTTT; CDR3: CASSLQTSGGTDTQYF
D: -; V: TRBV29-1; J: TRBJ2-2; size: -; DNA: TGCAGCGCGACGGGATCACTGGGGGAGCTGTTTTTT; CDR3: CSATGSLGELFF
D: -; V: TRBV7-8; J: TRBJ2-7; size: -; DNA: TGTGCCAGCAGCCCCCCGTGGGGGGAATCGGGCGAGCAGTACTTC; CDR3: CASSPPWGESGEQYF
D: -; V: TRBV4-3; J: TRBJ1-1; size: -; DNA: TGCGCCAGCAGCCACTTCCTAGGACAAGGCCCCACTGAAGCTTTCTTT; CDR3: CASSHFLGQGPTEAFF
D: TRBD2; V: TRBV5-8; J: TRBJ2-3; size: once; DNA: TGTGCCAGCAGCTTGAAACTAGCGGGCACAGATACGCAGTATTTT; CDR3: CASSLKLAGTDTQYF
D: -; V: TRBV2; J: TRBJ2-7; size: once; DNA: TGTGCCAGCAGTGACTCCGGGAGTTGGTACGAGCAGTACTTC; CDR3: CASSDSGSWYEQYF
D: -; V: TRBV6-5; J: TRBJ2-7; size: -; DNA: TGTGCCAGCACCGTTGCCGGGAACTACGAGCAGTACTTC; CDR3: CASTVAGNYEQYF
D: -; V: TRBV4-1; J: TRBJ1-6; size: -; DNA: TGCGCCAGCAGCCAAGAACTGGGCAACCTTCATTCACCCCTCCACTTT; CDR3: CASSQELGNLHSPLHF